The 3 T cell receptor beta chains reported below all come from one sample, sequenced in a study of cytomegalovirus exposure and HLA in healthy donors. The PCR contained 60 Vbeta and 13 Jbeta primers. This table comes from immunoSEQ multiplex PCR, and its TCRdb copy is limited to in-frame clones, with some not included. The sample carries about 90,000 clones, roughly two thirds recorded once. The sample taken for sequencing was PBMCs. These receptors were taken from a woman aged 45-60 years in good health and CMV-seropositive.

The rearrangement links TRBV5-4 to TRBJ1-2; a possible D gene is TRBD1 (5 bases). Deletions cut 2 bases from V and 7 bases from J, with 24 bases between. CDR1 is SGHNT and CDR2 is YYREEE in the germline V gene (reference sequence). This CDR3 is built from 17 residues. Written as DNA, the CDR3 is TGTGCCAGCAGCTTAAGGCTCCTTGCTCGGGGGGAGGCTGGCTACACCTTC. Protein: CASSLRLLARGEAGYTF.

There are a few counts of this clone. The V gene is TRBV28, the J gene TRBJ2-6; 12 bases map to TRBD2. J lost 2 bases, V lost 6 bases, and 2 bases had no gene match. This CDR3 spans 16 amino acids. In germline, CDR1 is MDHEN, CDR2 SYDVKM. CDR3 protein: CASRTSGSPGANVLTF. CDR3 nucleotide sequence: TGTGCCAGCAGGACTAGCGGGAGCCCTGGGGCCAACGTCCTGACTTTC.

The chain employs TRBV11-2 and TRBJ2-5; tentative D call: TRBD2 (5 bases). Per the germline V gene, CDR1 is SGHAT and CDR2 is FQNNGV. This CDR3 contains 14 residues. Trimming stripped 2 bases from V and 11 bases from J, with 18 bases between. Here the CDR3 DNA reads TGTGCCAGCAGCTTATCCCAAACCTTGGGAGAGCAGTACTTC. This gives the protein CASSLSQTLGEQYF. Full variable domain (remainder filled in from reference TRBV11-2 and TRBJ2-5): EAGVAQSPRYKIIEKRQSVAFWCNPISGHATLYWYQQILGQGPKLLIQFQNNGVVDDSQLPKDRFSAERLKGVDSTLKIQPAKLEDSAVYLCASSLSQTLGEQYFGPGTRLLVL.